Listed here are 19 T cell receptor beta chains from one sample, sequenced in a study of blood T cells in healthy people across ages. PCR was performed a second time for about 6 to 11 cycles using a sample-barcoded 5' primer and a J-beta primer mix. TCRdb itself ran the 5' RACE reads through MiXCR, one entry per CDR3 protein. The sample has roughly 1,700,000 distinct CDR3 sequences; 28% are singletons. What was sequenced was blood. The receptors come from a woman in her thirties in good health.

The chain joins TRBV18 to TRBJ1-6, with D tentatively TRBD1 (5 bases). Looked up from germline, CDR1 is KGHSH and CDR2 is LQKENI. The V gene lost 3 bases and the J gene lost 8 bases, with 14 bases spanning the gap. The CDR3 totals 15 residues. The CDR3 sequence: CASSPRTQKDSPLHF. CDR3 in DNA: TGTGCCAGCTCACCTCGGACACAAAAGGATTCACCCCTCCACTTT.

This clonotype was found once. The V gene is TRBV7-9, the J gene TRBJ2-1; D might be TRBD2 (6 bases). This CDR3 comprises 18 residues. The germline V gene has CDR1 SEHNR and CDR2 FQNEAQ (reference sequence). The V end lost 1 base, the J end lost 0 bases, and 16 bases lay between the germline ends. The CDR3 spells CASSLVYLRESSYNEQFF. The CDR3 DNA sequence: TGTGCCAGCAGCTTAGTCTATTTGCGGGAAAGCTCCTACAATGAGCAGTTCTTC.

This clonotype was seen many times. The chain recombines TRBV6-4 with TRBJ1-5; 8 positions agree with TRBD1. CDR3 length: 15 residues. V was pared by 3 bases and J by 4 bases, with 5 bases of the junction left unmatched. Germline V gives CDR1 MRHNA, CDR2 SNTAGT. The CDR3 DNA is TGTGCCAGCAGTGATCACCGACAGGGGAATCAGCCCCAGCATTTT. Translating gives CASSDHRQGNQPQHF.

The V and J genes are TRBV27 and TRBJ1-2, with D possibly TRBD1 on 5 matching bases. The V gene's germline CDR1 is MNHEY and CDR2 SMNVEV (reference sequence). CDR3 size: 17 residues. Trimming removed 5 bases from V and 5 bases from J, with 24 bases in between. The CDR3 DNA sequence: TGTGCCAGCAGTCCTAGTGTCCCCAGTGGGGCGAGGTATGGCTACACCTTC. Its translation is CASSPSVPSGARYGYTF.

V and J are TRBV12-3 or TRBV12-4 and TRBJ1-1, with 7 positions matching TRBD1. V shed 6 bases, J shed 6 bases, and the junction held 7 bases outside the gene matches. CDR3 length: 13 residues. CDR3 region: CASSRGQPPEAFF. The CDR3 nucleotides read TGTGCCAGCAGCCGGGGACAGCCCCCTGAAGCTTTCTTT.

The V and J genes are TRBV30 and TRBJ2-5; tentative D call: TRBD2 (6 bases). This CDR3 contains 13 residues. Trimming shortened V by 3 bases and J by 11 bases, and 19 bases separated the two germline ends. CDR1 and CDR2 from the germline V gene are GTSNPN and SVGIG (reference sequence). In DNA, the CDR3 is TGTGCCTGGAGGCCCCAACCGTGGGGGGAGCAGTACTTC. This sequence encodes CAWRPQPWGEQYF.

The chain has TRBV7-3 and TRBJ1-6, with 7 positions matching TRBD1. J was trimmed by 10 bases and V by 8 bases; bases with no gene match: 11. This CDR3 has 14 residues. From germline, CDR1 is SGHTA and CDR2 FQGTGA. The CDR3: CASGQTGLKSPLHF. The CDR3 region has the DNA TGTGCCAGCGGCCAGACAGGGTTAAAGTCACCCCTCCACTTT.

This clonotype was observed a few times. The CDR3 spells CASSGGTGQGTEAFF. The CDR3 DNA reads TGCGCCAGCAGCGGGGGGACAGGGCAAGGAACTGAAGCTTTCTTT. The rearrangement joins TRBV5-1 to TRBJ1-1, with TRBD1 identical over 9 bases. Germline V CDR1 and CDR2: SGHRS, YFSETQ. The trim removed 4 bases at V and 5 bases at J, leaving 9 bases unmatched. The CDR3 spans 15 residues.

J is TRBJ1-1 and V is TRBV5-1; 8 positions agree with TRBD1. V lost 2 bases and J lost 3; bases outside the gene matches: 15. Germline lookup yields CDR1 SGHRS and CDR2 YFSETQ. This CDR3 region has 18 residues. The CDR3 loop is CASSLQPRAGGAYTEAFF. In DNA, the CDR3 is TGCGCCAGCAGCTTACAACCACGGGCAGGGGGCGCCTACACTGAAGCTTTCTTT.

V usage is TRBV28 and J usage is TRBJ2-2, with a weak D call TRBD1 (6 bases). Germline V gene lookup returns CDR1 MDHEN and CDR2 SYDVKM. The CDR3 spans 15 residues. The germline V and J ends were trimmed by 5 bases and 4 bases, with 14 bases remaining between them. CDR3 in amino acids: CASSTPGTPTGELFF. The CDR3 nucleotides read TGTGCCAGCAGTACCCCCGGGACACCCACCGGGGAGCTGTTTTTT.

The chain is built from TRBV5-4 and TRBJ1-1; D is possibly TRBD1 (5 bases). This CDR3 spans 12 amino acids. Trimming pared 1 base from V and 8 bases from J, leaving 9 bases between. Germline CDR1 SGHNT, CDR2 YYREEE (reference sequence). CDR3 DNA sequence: TGTGCCAGCAGCTTGAGGGGCAGGGAAGCTTTCTTT. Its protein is CASSLRGREAFF.

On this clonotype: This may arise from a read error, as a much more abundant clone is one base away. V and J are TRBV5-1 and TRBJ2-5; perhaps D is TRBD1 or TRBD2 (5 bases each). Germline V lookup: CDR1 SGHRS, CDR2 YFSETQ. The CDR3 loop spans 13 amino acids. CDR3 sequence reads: CASSLGEKEAQYF. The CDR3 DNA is TGCGCCAGCAGCTTAGGGGAGAAAGAGGCCCAGTACTTC.

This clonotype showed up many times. CDR3 amino acids: CASSPGTSGWGGYEQYF. DNA of the CDR3: TGTGCCAGCTCACCCGGGACTAGCGGGTGGGGCGGCTACGAGCAGTACTTC. This sequence joins TRBV27 and TRBJ2-7, with 12 positions matching TRBD2. The CDR3 totals 17 residues. After removal of 8 bases from V and 3 bases from J, the junction contained 14 bases not matched to a gene. Germline V CDR1 and CDR2: MNHEY, SMNVEV (reference sequence).

The CDR3 sequence: CALPTGILLYGYTF. The CDR3 DNA reads TGTGCCCTCCCGACAGGGATCTTATTGTATGGCTACACCTTC. The rearrangement links TRBV18 to TRBJ1-2, with 7 bases aligning to TRBD1. There are 14 residues in the CDR3. Germline CDR1 reads KGHSH; CDR2 reads LQKENI. The J segment lost 5 bases and the V segment lost 11 bases, leaving 14 bases of the junction unmatched.

In DNA form, the CDR3 reads TGTGCCACTACGAGCAGGGGGCATCAGGGCTACACCTTC. Translation: CATTSRGHQGYTF. This chain joins TRBV19 and TRBJ1-2, with 8 bases that match TRBD1. Germline-derived CDR1 and CDR2 are LNHDA and SQIVND (reference sequence). The CDR3 has 13 residues. J was trimmed by 8 bases and V by 10 bases; bases with no gene match: 12.

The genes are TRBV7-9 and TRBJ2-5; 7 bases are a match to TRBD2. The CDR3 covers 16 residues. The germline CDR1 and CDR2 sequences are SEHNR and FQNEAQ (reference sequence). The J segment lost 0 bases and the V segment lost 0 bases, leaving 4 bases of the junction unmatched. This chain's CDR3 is CASSLANSGYQETQYF. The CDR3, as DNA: TGTGCCAGCAGCTTAGCGAATAGCGGGTACCAAGAGACCCAGTACTTC.

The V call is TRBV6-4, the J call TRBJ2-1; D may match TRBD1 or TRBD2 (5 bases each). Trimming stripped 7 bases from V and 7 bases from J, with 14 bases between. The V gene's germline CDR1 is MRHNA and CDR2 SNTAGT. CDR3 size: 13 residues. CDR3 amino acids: CASTVVRENEQFF. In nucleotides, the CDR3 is TGTGCCAGCACTGTAGTCAGGGAGAATGAGCAGTTCTTC.

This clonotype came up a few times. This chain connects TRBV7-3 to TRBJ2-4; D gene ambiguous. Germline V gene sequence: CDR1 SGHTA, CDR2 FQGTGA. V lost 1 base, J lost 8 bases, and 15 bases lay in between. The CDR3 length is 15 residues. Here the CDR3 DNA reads TGTGCCAGCAGCTTAAGAGGCAGCCCCGGAGACATTCAGTACTTC. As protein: CASSLRGSPGDIQYF.

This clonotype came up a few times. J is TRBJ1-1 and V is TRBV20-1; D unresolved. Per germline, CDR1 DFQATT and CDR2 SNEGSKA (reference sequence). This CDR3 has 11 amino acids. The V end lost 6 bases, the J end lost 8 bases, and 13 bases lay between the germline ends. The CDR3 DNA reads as TGCAGTGCCCCGCTCCAGAGGGAAGCTTTCTTT. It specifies CSAPLQREAFF.